One and the same sample provided the 10 T cell receptor beta chains below, sequenced in a study of CD8 T cells in Susac syndrome. Random-hexamer reverse transcription was applied to about 0.45 to 1 ug RNA. TCRdb analysed the immunoSEQ multiplex PCR reads with MiXCR anew, one entry per CDR3 protein. The top ten clones hold around 0.21% of a sample with about 130,000 distinct CDR3 sequences, just under 95% of them seen once. Sequenced material: CD8+ T cells from PBMCs. These receptors were collected from a human donor with Susac syndrome.

The chain employs TRBV12-3 or TRBV12-4 and TRBJ2-2, with a weak D call TRBD2 (7 bases). The germline V and J ends were trimmed by 6 bases and 0 bases, with 11 bases remaining between them. The CDR3 length is 15 residues. CDR3 in amino acids: CASRPGGPNTGELFF. In DNA, the CDR3 is TGTGCCAGCAGACCCGGGGGGCCGAACACCGGGGAGCTGTTTTTT.

A single count supports this clonotype. The chain couples TRBV19 to TRBJ2-1, with unresolved D. From germline, CDR1 is LNHDA and CDR2 SQIVND (reference sequence). This CDR3 spans 14 amino acids. V was shortened by 1 base and J by 8 bases, with 12 bases between the two germline ends. The CDR3 sequence: CASSIVLWNYEQFF. In DNA form, the CDR3 reads TGTGCCAGTAGTATAGTCCTGTGGAACTATGAGCAGTTCTTC.

The chain couples TRBV7-2 to TRBJ2-1, with TRBD1 identical over 8 bases. The CDR3 is made up of 15 amino acids. Trimming at V came to 5 bases and at J to 4 bases, leaving 7 bases not matched to a gene. Germline CDR1 and CDR2: SGHTA and FQGNSA. The CDR3 DNA is TGTGCCAGCAGCCCGCTGACAGGGGCGTACAATGAGCAGTTCTTC. Residues: CASSPLTGAYNEQFF.

This chain joins TRBV13 and TRBJ2-7; 7 nucleotides align to TRBD1. V lost 5 bases and J lost 2; bases outside the gene matches: 9. Germline CDR1 PRHDT, CDR2 FYEKMQ (reference sequence). This CDR3 is built from 15 residues. CDR3 loop: CASSNRTGTPYEQYF. The DNA of the CDR3 is TGTGCCAGCAGCAACCGGACAGGAACGCCCTACGAGCAGTACTTC.

The chain has TRBV15 and TRBJ2-1; TRBD2 matches at 9 bases. J was trimmed by 7 bases and V by 3 bases; bases with no gene match: 4. CDR3 size: 14 residues. CDR1 is LNHNV, CDR2 YYDKDF, per germline (reference sequence). The CDR3 sequence: CATSRPSGENEQFF. The CDR3 DNA is TGTGCCACCAGCAGGCCTAGCGGGGAGAATGAGCAGTTCTTC.

J is TRBJ2-7 and V is TRBV12-3 or TRBV12-4, with TRBD1 identical over 9 bases. This CDR3 contains 13 residues. V was pared by 6 bases and J by 5 bases, with 5 bases of the junction left unmatched. In nucleotides, the CDR3 is TGTGCCAGCAGGCCCGGGACAGGGAACGAGCAGTACTTC. This encodes CASRPGTGNEQYF.

This sequence joins TRBV4-3 and TRBJ2-7; D might be TRBD2 (6 bases). Germline V gene data show CDR1 as LGHNA and CDR2 as YSLEER. The CDR3 runs to 15 residues. V was trimmed by 1 base and J by 3 bases, leaving 13 bases between them. In DNA, the CDR3 is TGCGCCAGCAGCCAAGTAGAGGGAGGCAACTACGAGCAGTACTTC. Its protein is CASSQVEGGNYEQYF.

The chain employs TRBV12-3 or TRBV12-4 and TRBJ1-2; no definite D call. V lost 8 bases and J lost 8, with 12 bases in between. This CDR3 comprises 11 residues. CDR3 bases: TGTGCCAGCTCCAATTTTTACGGCTACACCTTC. It encodes CASSNFYGYTF.

The genes are TRBV20-1 and TRBJ2-7; D possibly matches TRBD1 or TRBD2 (5 bases each). CDR3 length equals 11 residues. Germline lookup yields CDR1 DFQATT and CDR2 SNEGSKA (reference sequence). V dropped 5 bases and J dropped 6 bases, with 11 bases sitting between them. CDR3: CSAPFGGEQYF. The DNA of the CDR3 is TGCAGTGCTCCGTTTGGGGGCGAGCAGTACTTC.

The V and J genes are TRBV4-1 and TRBJ2-1; D gene unclear. Germline CDR1 is MGHRA and CDR2 is YSYEKL. The CDR3 spans 16 residues. V shed 1 base and J shed 3 bases, with 13 bases lying between them. CDR3 residues: CASSQALAALYNEQFF. CDR3 nucleotide sequence: TGCGCCAGCAGCCAAGCACTGGCGGCACTCTACAATGAGCAGTTCTTC.